Below, one T cell receptor (beta chain) is given with its context. Sequencing was performed with immunoSEQ multiplex PCR; in TCRdb, only in-frame clones are kept and a portion is missing. The data hold 200,000 to 250,000 clones, with about 81% observed a single time. The source of the sample is a study of blood T cell repertoires in COVID-19. Trimming removed 3 bases at V and 2 bases at J, with 11 bases between. Per the germline V gene, CDR1 is MNHEY and CDR2 is SMNVEV (reference sequence). CDR3 length equals 15 residues. The sequence derives from a middle-aged man who had recovered from COVID-19. The chain is built from TRBV27 and TRBJ1-5; D remains unclear. Specimen: PBMCs or T cells enriched from blood (not recorded which). The CDR3 is CASSLGWRGNQPQHF. The DNA of the CDR3 is TGTGCCAGCAGTTTGGGGTGGAGGGGCAATCAGCCCCAGCATTTT.